What follows is one T cell receptor beta chain and its context. This entry comes from a study of PD-1 blockade in classical Hodgkin lymphoma. Sequencing was performed with immunoSEQ multiplex PCR; in TCRdb, only in-frame clones are kept and a portion is missing. The repertoire holds 39,000 or so clones, with about 86% as singletons. Relapses following autologous stem cell transplantation were seen in all patients, with brentuximab vedotin exposure varying. Best responses fell into complete response, partial response or progressive disease. The V and J ends lost 1 base and 3 bases respectively, with 16 bases between them. CDR1 is SEHNR, CDR2 FQNEAQ, per germline (reference sequence). There are 16 residues in the CDR3.

This chain connects TRBV7-9 to TRBJ2-7; tentatively, D is TRBD2 (6 bases). Sequencing used peripheral blood mononuclear cells (PBMCs), obtained before the second cycle of nivolumab. This TCR was sampled from a human donor with classical Hodgkin lymphoma. The CDR3 bases are TGTGCCAGCAGCTTAGGACTAGGCGGGGCCCTCTACGAGCAGTACTTC. It is translated as CASSLGLGGALYEQYF.